The T cell receptor (beta chain) described here comes from a study of T cell changes during pregnancy in multiple sclerosis. Generated by immunoSEQ multiplex PCR, the TCRdb table keeps only in-frame clones and is missing some. Of around 110,000 clones in the sample, 75% to 95% were seen once. Germline V gene data show CDR1 as MNHEY and CDR2 as SVGAGI. The CDR3 totals 14 residues. The junction had 9 bases not matched to a gene; V was cut back by 6 bases and J by 7 bases. The chain carries TRBV6-5 and TRBJ1-5; TRBD1 matches at 7 bases. The sequencing used peripheral blood, collected before pregnancy. The source is a female donor with multiple sclerosis, enrolled in a pregnancy study. The CDR3 protein is CASSYDRVDQPQHF. The CDR3 nucleotides read TGTGCCAGCAGCTACGACAGGGTTGACCAGCCCCAGCATTTT.